This TCR beta chain originates from a study of blood T cell repertoires in COVID-19. As originally analysed: Estimated nucleated cell counts came from reference gene primer amplification. The assay was immunoSEQ multiplex PCR, and TCRdb's table has in-frame clones only and misses some. V and J calls and clone size follow that table, whereas D and trimming were derived from the DNA. The sample lists 150,000 to 160,000 clones, roughly 80% seen once, with 12% in the top ten. The junction had 9 bases not matched to a gene; V was cut back by 7 bases and J by 1 base. Per germline, CDR1 SGHKS and CDR2 YYEKEE (reference sequence). This CDR3 has 15 residues. This clone was seen once.

The TCR sequence derives from an older woman with COVID-19, enrolled during active disease. The sample taken for sequencing was peripheral blood. This chain links TRBV5-5 with TRBJ1-1; 8 bases align to TRBD1. The CDR3 nucleotides read TGTGCCAGCCAAATCCCCGGGACAGGGAACACTGAAGCTTTCTTT. It translates to CASQIPGTGNTEAFF.